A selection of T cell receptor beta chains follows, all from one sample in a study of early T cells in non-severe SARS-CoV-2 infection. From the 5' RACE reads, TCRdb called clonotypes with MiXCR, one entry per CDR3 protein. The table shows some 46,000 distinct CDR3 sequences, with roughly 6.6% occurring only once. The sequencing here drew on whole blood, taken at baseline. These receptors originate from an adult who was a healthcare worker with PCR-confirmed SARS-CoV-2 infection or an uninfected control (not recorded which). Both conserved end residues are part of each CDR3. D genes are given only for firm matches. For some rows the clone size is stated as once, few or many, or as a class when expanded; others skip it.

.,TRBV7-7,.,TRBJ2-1,CASSPSPGSDEQFF,TGTGCTAGCAGCCCCAGTCCGGGAAGTGATGAGCAGTTCTTC
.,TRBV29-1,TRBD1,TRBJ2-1,CSARPGGNNEQFF,TGCAGCGCGCGGCCAGGGGGTAACAATGAGCAGTTCTTC
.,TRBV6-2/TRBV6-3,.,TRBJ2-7,CASSYPTYEQYF,TGTGCCAGCAGTTACCCGACCTACGAGCAGTACTTC
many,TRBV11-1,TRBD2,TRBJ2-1,CASSSRAGGGNEQFF,TGTGCCAGCAGCTCTAGAGCGGGAGGCGGGAATGAGCAGTTCTTC
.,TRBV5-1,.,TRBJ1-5,CASSLGPGRGQPQHF,TGCGCCAGCAGCTTAGGTCCAGGGAGGGGTCAGCCCCAGCATTTT
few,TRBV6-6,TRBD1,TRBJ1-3,CASSRQGNSGNTIYF,TGTGCCAGCAGCCGACAGGGGAACTCTGGAAACACCATATATTTT
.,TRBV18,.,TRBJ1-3,CASSPLTDSGNTIYF,TGTGCCAGCTCACCCTTGACAGACTCTGGAAACACCATATATTTT
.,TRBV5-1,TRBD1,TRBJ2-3,CASSEDRGSTDTQYF,TGCGCCAGCAGTGAAGACAGGGGTAGCACAGATACGCAGTATTTT
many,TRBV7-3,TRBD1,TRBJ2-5,CASSFTGGARETQYF,TGTGCCAGCAGCTTTACAGGGGGCGCTCGCGAGACCCAGTACTTC
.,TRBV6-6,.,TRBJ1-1,CASSFHRGGANPTEAFF,TGTGCCAGCAGTTTTCACCGAGGGGGAGCAAATCCTACTGAAGCTTTCTTT
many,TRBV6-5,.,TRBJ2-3,CASSGDVGTDTQYF,TGTGCCAGCAGTGGGGACGTGGGCACAGATACGCAGTATTTT
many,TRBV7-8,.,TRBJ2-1,CASSLGHGGSAQYNEQFF,TGTGCCAGCAGCTTAGGGCATGGGGGTAGCGCACAGTACAATGAGCAGTTCTTC
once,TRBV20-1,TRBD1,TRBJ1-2,CSAPIPGGLYGYTF,TGCAGTGCTCCCATCCCAGGGGGTCTCTATGGCTACACCTTC
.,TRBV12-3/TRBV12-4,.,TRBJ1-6,CASSLKGAGRSNSPLHF,TGTGCCAGCAGTTTGAAGGGTGCGGGACGAAGTAATTCACCCCTCCACTTT
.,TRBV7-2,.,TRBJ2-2,CASSPRGELFF,TGTGCCAGCAGCCCAAGGGGGGAGCTGTTTTTT
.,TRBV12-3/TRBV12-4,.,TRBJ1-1,CASIWGRANTEAFF,TGTGCCAGCATTTGGGGCAGGGCGAACACTGAAGCTTTCTTT
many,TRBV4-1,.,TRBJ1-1,CASSQVIKRGRGTEAFF,TGCGCCAGCAGCCAAGTCATCAAAAGGGGAAGAGGCACTGAAGCTTTCTTT
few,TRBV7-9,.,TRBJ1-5,CASSARAGKDQPQHF,TGTGCCAGCAGCGCAAGGGCAGGGAAGGATCAGCCCCAGCATTTT
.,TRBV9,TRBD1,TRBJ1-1,CASSVTGGYDAEAFF,TGTGCCAGCAGCGTGACAGGGGGTTACGACGCTGAAGCTTTCTTT
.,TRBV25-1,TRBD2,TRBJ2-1,CASSESKLAGAYNERFF,TGTGCCAGCAGTGAATCCAAACTAGCGGGAGCCTACAATGAGCGGTTCTTC
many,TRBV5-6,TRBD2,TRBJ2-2,CASSLGGYSGRSSGELFF,TGTGCCAGCAGCTTGGGGGGATACAGCGGGAGATCGTCCGGGGAGCTGTTTTTT
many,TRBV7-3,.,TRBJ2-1,CASSSGQTTSGGEQFF,TGTGCCAGCAGCTCCGGACAGACCACGTCGGGGGGTGAGCAGTTCTTC
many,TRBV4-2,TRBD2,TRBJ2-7,CASSLGGTSGPYEQYF,TGTGCCAGCAGCCTGGGAGGGACTAGCGGGCCCTACGAGCAGTACTTC
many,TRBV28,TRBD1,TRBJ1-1,CASSSPGGDSTEAFF,TGTGCCAGCAGTTCGCCAGGGGGCGATAGCACTGAAGCTTTCTTT
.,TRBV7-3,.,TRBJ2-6,CASSFSGANVLTF,TGTGCCAGCAGCTTTTCCGGGGCCAACGTCCTGACTTTC
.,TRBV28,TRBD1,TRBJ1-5,CASRPAWGKDRGRNQPQHF,TGTGCCAGCAGGCCTGCCTGGGGCAAGGACAGGGGGCGGAATCAGCCCCAGCATTTT
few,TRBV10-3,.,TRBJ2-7,CAISDKGTHEQYF,TGTGCCATCAGTGATAAGGGAACCCACGAGCAGTACTTC
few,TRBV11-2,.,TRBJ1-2,CASSLDRRRGYTF,TGTGCCAGCAGCTTAGATCGCAGGCGTGGCTACACCTTC
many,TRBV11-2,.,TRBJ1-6,CASSLDRASSPLHF,TGTGCCAGCAGCTTAGACAGGGCGTCTTCACCCCTCCACTTT